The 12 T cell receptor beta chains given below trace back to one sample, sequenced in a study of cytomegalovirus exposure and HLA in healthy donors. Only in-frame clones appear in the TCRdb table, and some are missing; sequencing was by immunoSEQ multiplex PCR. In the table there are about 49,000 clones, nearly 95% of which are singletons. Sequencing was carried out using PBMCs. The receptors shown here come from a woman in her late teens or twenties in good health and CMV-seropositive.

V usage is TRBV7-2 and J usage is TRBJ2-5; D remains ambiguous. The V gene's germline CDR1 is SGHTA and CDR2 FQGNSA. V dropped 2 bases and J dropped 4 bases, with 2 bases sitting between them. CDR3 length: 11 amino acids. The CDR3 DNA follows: TGTGCCAGCAGCTTACTAGAGACCCAGTACTTC. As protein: CASSLLETQYF.

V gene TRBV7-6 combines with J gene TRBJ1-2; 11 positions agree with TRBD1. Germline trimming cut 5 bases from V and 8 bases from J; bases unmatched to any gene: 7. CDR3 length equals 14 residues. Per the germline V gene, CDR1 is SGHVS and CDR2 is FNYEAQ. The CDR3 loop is CASSGGQGVGGYTF. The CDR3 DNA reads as TGTGCCAGCAGCGGGGGACAGGGGGTCGGCGGCTACACCTTC.

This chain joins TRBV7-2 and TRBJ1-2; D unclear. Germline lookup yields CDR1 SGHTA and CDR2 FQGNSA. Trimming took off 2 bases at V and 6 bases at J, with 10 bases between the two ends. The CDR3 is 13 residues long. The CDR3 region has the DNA TGTGCCAGCAGCTTATCGGGAGGAGATGGCTACACCTTC. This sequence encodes CASSLSGGDGYTF.

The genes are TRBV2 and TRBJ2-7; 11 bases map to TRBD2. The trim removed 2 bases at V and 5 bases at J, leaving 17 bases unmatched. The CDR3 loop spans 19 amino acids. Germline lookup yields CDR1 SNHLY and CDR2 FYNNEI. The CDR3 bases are TGTGCCAGCAGTGAATGGGGGGCAGGTAGCGGGAGGGTAGAAAACGAGCAGTACTTC. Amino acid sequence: CASSEWGAGSGRVENEQYF.

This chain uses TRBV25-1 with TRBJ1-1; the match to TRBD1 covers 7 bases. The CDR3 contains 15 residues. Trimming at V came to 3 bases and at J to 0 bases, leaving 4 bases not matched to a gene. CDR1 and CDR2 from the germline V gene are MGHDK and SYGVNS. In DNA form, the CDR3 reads TGTGCCAGCAGTGACACAGGGGTTATGAACACTGAAGCTTTCTTT. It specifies CASSDTGVMNTEAFF.

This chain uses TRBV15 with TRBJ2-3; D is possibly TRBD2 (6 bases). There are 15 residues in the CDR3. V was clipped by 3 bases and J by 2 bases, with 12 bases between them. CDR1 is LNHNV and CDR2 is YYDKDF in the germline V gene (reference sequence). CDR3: CATSSREQDTDTQYF. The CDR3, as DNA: TGTGCCACCAGCAGCCGGGAGCAAGACACAGATACGCAGTATTTT.

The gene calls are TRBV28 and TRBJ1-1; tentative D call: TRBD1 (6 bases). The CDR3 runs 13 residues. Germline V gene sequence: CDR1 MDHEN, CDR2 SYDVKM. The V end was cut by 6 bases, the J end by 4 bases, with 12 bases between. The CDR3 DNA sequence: TGTGCCAGCAGGCCAGGGGTTACCACTGAAGCTTTCTTT. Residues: CASRPGVTTEAFF.

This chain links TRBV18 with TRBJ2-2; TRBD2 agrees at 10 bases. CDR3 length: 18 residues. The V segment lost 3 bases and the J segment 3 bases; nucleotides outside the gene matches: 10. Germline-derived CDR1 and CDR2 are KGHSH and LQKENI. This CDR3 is CASSPLSLAGYYTGELFF. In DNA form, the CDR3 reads TGTGCCAGCTCACCCCTCTCACTAGCGGGATACTACACCGGGGAGCTGTTTTTT.

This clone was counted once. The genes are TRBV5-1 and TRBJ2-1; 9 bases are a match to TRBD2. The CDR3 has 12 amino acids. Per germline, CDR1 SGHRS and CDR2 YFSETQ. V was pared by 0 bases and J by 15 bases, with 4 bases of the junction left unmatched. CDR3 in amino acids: CASSLAAGGWFF. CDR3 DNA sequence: TGCGCCAGCAGCTTGGCAGCGGGAGGTTGGTTCTTC.

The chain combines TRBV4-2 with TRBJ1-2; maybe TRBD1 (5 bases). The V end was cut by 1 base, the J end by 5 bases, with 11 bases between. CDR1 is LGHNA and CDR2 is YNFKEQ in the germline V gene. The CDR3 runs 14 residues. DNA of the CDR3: TGTGCCAGCAGCCAAGGTACGGGGGGATATGGCTACACCTTC. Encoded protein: CASSQGTGGYGYTF.

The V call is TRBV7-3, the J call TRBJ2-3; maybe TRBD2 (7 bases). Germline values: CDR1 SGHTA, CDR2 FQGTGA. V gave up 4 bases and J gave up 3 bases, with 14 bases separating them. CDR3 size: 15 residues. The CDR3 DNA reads TGTGCCAGCAGCTCAGCGGGAAGGGGGACAGATACGCAGTATTTT. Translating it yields CASSSAGRGTDTQYF.

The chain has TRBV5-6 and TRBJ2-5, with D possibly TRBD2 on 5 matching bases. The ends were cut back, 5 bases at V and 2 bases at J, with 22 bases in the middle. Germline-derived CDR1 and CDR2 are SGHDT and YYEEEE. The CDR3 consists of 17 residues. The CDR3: CASSLSAGFFFQETQYF. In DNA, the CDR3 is TGTGCCAGCAGTCTTTCCGCGGGCTTCTTTTTTCAAGAGACCCAGTACTTC.